These T cell receptor beta chains were read from a single sample in a study of cytomegalovirus exposure and HLA in healthy donors. TCRdb's copy holds only in-frame clones and misses some; the assay was immunoSEQ multiplex PCR. The table lists tens of thousands of clones, 65% to 70% of them singletons, with approximately 2.1% in the top ten. Input material: PBMCs. The receptor set was obtained from a woman aged 25 to 45 in good health and CMV-seronegative. CDR3s include the opening cysteine and the closing phenylalanine or tryptophan. A D gene is named only where the DNA matches it firmly. Only some rows state a clone size, as once, few, many or a class for expanded clones.

TRBD1	TRBV7-9	TRBJ1-2	few	CASSLLRAPDRVNYGYTF	TGTGCCAGCAGCCTACTAAGGGCGCCCGACAGGGTTAACTATGGCTACACCTTC
TRBD2	TRBV9	TRBJ2-3	-	CASSLGLAGTDTQYF	TGTGCCAGCAGCCTAGGGCTAGCGGGCACAGATACGCAGTATTTT
-	TRBV6-1	TRBJ2-5	few	CASRTGGTSAETQYF	TGTGCCAGCAGGACAGGGGGGACTAGCGCAGAGACCCAGTACTTC
TRBD2	TRBV5-1	TRBJ2-1	-	CASSALAGGGYNEQFF	TGCGCCAGCAGCGCCTTAGCGGGGGGGGGCTACAATGAGCAGTTCTTC
-	TRBV27	TRBJ1-1	-	CASSAHAGSTEAFF	TGTGCCAGCAGCGCCCATGCGGGGAGCACTGAAGCTTTCTTT
TRBD2	TRBV5-4	TRBJ2-3	-	CASSSTLASADTQYF	TGTGCCAGCAGCTCCACACTAGCGTCGGCAGATACGCAGTATTTT
-	TRBV19	TRBJ1-1	-	CASSISAGTSIAAEAFF	TGTGCCAGTAGTATTTCTGCAGGGACATCGATTGCGGCTGAAGCTTTCTTT
TRBD1	TRBV9	TRBJ2-1	-	CASSSSGTGYNEQFF	TGTGCCAGCAGCTCCTCCGGGACAGGGTACAATGAGCAGTTCTTC
-	TRBV10-3	TRBJ2-1	-	CAISEGAGGNNEQFF	TGTGCCATCAGTGAAGGGGCAGGGGGGAACAATGAGCAGTTCTTC
TRBD1	TRBV7-8	TRBJ1-6	-	CASSATGLGDSPLHF	TGTGCCAGCAGCGCGACAGGGTTAGGGGATTCACCCCTCCACTTT
TRBD1	TRBV19	TRBJ1-6	-	CASSSGTGRRSPLHF	TGTGCCAGTAGTAGTGGGACAGGGAGACGTTCACCCCTCCACTTT
-	TRBV6-5	TRBJ2-2	few	CASSRSNTGELFF	TGTGCCAGCAGTCGGTCAAACACCGGGGAGCTGTTTTTT
-	TRBV6-6	TRBJ2-7	-	CASSSSENYEQYF	TGTGCCAGCAGCTCCTCTGAGAACTACGAGCAGTACTTC
-	TRBV5-1	TRBJ1-6	-	CASQQGNSPLHF	TGCGCCAGCCAACAGGGAAATTCACCCCTCCACTTT
-	TRBV18	TRBJ1-4	few	CASSPGQSGGEKLFF	TGTGCCAGCTCACCCGGGCAATCGGGGGGAGAAAAACTGTTTTTT
TRBD1	TRBV5-6	TRBJ1-1	few	CASSLVDREGTEAFF	TGTGCCAGCAGCTTGGTGGACAGGGAGGGGACTGAAGCTTTCTTT
TRBD2	TRBV2	TRBJ2-5	-	CASTRLVGLAGRETQYF	TGTGCCAGCACCCGGCTTGTGGGACTAGCGGGTCGAGAGACCCAGTACTTC
-	TRBV5-6	TRBJ1-6	-	CASSSAGGLYNSPLHF	TGTGCCAGCAGTAGCGCGGGGGGGCTCTATAATTCACCCCTCCACTTT
-	TRBV4-2	TRBJ2-3	few	CASSLLLAQDTQYF	TGTGCCAGCAGCTTGTTGCTAGCGCAAGATACGCAGTATTTT
TRBD2	TRBV7-2	TRBJ2-1	few	CASSPRRGVYNEQFF	TGTGCCAGCAGCCCCCGGCGGGGGGTCTACAATGAGCAGTTCTTC
-	TRBV5-8	TRBJ1-2	-	CASSLPGNYGYTF	TGTGCCAGCAGCTTGCCCGGGAACTATGGCTACACCTTC